The clone carrying this T cell receptor (beta chain) was seen a single time. Other DNA sequences in this sample translate to the same CDR3. This sample is part of a study of CD8+ T cells in alopecia areata. Turning to the study itself: The study gave treated patients oral tofacitinib at 5 to 10 mg twice daily.

The treatment here: oral pan-JAK inhibitor, 5-10 mg twice daily. Collected material from alopecia areata patients comprised lesional scalp punch biopsies and peripheral blood. The CDR3 spans 14 residues. With 1 base removed from V and 0 bases from J, the gap between germline ends came to 8 bases. Germline values: CDR1 GTSNPN, CDR2 SVGIG (reference sequence). Extracted RNA was reverse transcribed, and the resulting cDNA served as sequencing template. Here immunoSEQ multiplex PCR was the method, and the copy in TCRdb shows in-frame clones only, minus some. This table holds around 270,000 clones, 58% found once.

The rearrangement uses TRBV30 and TRBJ2-3; D ambiguous. The sample was CD4+ T cells sorted from blood, taken at week 24, from a patient treated with tofacitinib. The clonotype originates from a human donor with alopecia areata. CDR3 sequence: CAWSAGTSTDTQYF. The CDR3 DNA reads TGTGCCTGGAGTGCGGGCACTAGCACAGATACGCAGTATTTT.